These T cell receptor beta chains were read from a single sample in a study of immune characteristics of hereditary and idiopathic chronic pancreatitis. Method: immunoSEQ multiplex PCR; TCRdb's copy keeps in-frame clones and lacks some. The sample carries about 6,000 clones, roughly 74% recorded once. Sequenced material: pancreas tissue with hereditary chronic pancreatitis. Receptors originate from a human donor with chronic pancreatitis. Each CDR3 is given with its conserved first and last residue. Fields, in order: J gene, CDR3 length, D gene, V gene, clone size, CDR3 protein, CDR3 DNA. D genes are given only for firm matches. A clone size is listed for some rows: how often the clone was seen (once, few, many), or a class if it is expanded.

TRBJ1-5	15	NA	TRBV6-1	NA	CASSEEGGGGQPQHF	TGTGCCAGCAGTGAAGAGGGGGGGGGAGGACAGCCCCAGCATTTT
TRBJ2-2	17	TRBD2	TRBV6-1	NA	CASSEGLAGGDAGELFF	TGTGCCAGCAGTGAGGGACTAGCGGGGGGGGACGCCGGGGAGCTGTTTTTT
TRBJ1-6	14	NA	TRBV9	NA	CASSPRRDNSPLHF	TGTGCCAGCAGCCCCAGACGGGATAATTCACCCCTCCACTTT
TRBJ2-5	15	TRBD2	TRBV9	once	CASSPGLAGGETQYF	TGTGCCAGCAGCCCGGGACTAGCGGGCGGAGAGACCCAGTACTTC
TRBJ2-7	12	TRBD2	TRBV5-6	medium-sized	CASTRGTYEQYF	TGTGCCTCCACGCGGGGGACCTACGAGCAGTACTTC
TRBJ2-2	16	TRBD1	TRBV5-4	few	CASSPTGTANTGELFF	TGTGCCAGCAGCCCCACGGGGACAGCGAACACCGGGGAGCTGTTTTTT
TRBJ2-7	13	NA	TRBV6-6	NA	CASKVERKYEQYF	TGTGCCAGCAAAGTGGAGCGAAAATACGAGCAGTACTTC
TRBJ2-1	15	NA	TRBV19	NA	CASSIDGGGNNEQFF	TGTGCCAGTAGTATAGATGGTGGGGGGAACAATGAGCAGTTCTTC
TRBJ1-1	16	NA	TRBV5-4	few	CASSLLQPFGYTEAFF	TGTGCCAGCAGCTTGTTACAGCCTTTCGGGTATACTGAAGCTTTCTTT
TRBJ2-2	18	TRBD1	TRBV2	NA	CASCDGTGLNKVTGELFF	TGTGCCAGCTGTGATGGGACAGGGCTTAACAAGGTCACCGGGGAGCTGTTTTTT
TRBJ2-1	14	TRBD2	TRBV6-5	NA	CASSYERGDHEQFF	TGTGCCAGCAGTTACGAGCGGGGGGACCATGAGCAGTTCTTC
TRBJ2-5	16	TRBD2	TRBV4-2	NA	CASSQEAGGIQETQYF	TGTGCCAGCAGCCAAGAAGCGGGGGGAATCCAAGAGACCCAGTACTTC
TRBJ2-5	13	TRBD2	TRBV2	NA	CASSGGGEETQYF	TGTGCCAGCAGCGGCGGGGGGGAAGAGACCCAGTACTTC
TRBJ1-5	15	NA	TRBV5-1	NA	CASSLGTHSNQPQHF	TGCGCCAGCAGCCTCGGGACTCATAGCAATCAGCCCCAGCATTTT
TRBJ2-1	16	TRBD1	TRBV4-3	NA	CASSQDGGQVYNEQFF	TGCGCCAGCAGCCAAGATGGCGGACAGGTTTACAATGAGCAGTTCTTC
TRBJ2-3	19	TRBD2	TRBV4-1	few	CASSPLGLAGSQTTDTQYF	TGCGCCAGCAGCCCACTGGGCCTAGCGGGGAGCCAAACCACAGATACGCAGTATTTT
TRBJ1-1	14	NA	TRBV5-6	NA	CASSLGRPNTEAFF	TGTGCCAGCAGCTTGGGTAGACCGAACACTGAAGCTTTCTTT
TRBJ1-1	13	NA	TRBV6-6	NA	CASSYSPGTEAFF	TGTGCCAGCAGTTACTCTCCGGGCACTGAAGCTTTCTTT